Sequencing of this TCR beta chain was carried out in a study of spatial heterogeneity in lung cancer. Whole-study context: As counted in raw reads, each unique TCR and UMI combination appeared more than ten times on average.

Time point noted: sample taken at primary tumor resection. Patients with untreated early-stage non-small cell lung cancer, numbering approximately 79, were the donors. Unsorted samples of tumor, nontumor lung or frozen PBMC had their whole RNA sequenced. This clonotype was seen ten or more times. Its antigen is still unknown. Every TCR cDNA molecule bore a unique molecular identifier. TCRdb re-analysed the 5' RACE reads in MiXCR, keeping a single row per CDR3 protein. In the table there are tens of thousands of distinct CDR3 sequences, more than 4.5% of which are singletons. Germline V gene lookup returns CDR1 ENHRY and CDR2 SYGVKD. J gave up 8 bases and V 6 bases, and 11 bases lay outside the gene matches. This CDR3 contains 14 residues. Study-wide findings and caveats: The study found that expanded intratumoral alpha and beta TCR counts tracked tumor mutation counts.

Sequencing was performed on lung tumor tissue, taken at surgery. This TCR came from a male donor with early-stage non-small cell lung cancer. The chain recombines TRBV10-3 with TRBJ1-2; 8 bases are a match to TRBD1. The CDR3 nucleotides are TGTGCCATCAGATTGACAGGGGAGGGGTACGGCTACACCTTC. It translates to CAIRLTGEGYGYTF.